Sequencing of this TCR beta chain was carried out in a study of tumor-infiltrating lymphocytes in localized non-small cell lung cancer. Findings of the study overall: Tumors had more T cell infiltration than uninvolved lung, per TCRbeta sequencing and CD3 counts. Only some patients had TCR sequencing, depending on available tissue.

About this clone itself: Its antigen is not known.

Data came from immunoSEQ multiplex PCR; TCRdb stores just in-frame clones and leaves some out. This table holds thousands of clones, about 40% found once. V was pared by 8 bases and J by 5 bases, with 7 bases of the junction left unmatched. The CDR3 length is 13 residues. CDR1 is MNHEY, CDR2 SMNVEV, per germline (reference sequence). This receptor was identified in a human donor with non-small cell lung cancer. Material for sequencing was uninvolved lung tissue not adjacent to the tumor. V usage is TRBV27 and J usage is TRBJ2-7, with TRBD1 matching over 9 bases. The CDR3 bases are TGTGCCAGCGGTCGGACAGGGGACGACGAGCAGTACTTC. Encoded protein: CASGRTGDDEQYF.